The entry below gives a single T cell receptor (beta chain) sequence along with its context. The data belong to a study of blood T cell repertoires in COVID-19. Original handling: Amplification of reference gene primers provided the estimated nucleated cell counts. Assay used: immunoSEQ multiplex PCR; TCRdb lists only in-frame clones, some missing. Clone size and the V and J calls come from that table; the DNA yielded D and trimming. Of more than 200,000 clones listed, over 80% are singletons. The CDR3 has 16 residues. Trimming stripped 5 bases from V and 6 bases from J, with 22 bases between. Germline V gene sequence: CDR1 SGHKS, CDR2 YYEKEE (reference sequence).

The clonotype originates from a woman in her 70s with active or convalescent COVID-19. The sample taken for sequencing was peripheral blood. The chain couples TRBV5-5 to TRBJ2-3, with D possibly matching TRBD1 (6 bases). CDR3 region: CASRLQGSWDTDTQYF. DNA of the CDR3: TGTGCCAGCAGGCTACAGGGATCCTGGGATACGGATACGCAGTATTTT.